Below are 12 T cell receptor beta chains sequenced from a single sample in a study of shared clonotypes between healthy human individuals (dated by TCRdb to the early 2020s). Preparation of the library involved the immunoSEQ multiplex PCR assay. TCRdb mirrors the immuneACCESS table, restricted to in-frame sequences. Some clones are absent from its copies; in checked studies, under half trace to an unresolved V gene, and the reason for the others is unknown. Counted in this sample were about half a million clones; roughly 85% of them appeared once. The ten largest clones represent roughly 12% of the sample. The sequenced sample consisted of PBMCs. Receptors were obtained from a woman aged 40 to 49 in good health. Some clones in this sample may be carry-over from other donors' samples.

The chain employs TRBV5-4 and TRBJ2-5, with D perhaps TRBD1 (6 bases). CDR1 is SGHNT and CDR2 is YYREEE in the germline V gene (reference sequence). Trimming pared 3 bases from V and 4 bases from J, leaving 10 bases between. CDR3 length: 13 amino acids. CDR3 in amino acids: CASSSRTAETQYF. The CDR3 DNA sequence: TGTGCCAGCAGCTCCCGGACAGCAGAGACCCAGTACTTC.

Of note for this clone: The same CDR3 also results from other DNA sequences found in this sample. The chain uses TRBV27 and TRBJ1-2, with a tentative D call TRBD1 (5 bases). Trimming shortened V by 2 bases and J by 2 bases, and 6 bases separated the two germline ends. Germline CDR1 and CDR2: MNHEY and SMNVEV (reference sequence). The CDR3 runs 13 residues. CDR3 sequence (DNA): TGTGCCAGCAGTTTAGGGGCCAACTATGGCTACACCTTC. Translated: CASSLGANYGYTF.

The chain couples TRBV20-1 to TRBJ2-7; D not resolved. The V gene's germline CDR1 is DFQATT and CDR2 SNEGSKA (reference sequence). V lost 6 bases, J lost 5 bases, and 11 bases lay in between. The CDR3 totals 11 residues. This chain's CDR3 is CSARTLHEQYF. The CDR3 bases are TGCAGTGCGCGAACCCTTCACGAGCAGTACTTC.

J is TRBJ2-1 and V is TRBV7-9; 14 nucleotides match TRBD2. CDR1 is SEHNR and CDR2 is FQNEAQ in the germline V gene (reference sequence). The CDR3 loop spans 16 amino acids. J was trimmed by 9 bases and V by 3 bases; bases with no gene match: 7. CDR3 DNA: TGTGCCAGCAGCTTTGGGACTAGCGGGAGTGCGGGTGAGCAGTTCTTC. It yields the protein CASSFGTSGSAGEQFF.

The rearrangement uses TRBV10-2 and TRBJ1-5; no clear D gene. The length of the CDR3 is 15 residues. The germline gives CDR1 WSHSY, CDR2 SAAADI. The V and J ends lost 0 bases and 7 bases respectively, with 13 bases between them. The CDR3 bases are TGCGCCAGCAGTGAGTCCCGGGGAGGCGCCCAGCCCCAGCATTTT. It encodes CASSESRGGAQPQHF.

The chain employs TRBV2 and TRBJ2-6; TRBD1 matches at 7 bases. With V trimmed by 7 bases and J by 0 bases, 9 bases remained unmatched. The germline CDR1 and CDR2 sequences are SNHLY and FYNNEI. This CDR3 has 17 residues. In DNA form, the CDR3 reads TGTGCCAGCACTCCCGGGACAGTTTCCTCTGGGGCCAACGTCCTGACTTTC. This translates into CASTPGTVSSGANVLTF. Full variable domain (remainder filled in from reference TRBV2 and TRBJ2-6): EPEVTQTPSHQVTQMGQEVILRCVPISNHLYFYWYRQILGQKVEFLVSFYNNEISEKSEIFDDQFSVERPDGSNFTLKIRSTKLEDSAMYFCASTPGTVSSGANVLTFGAGSRLTVL.

This clone was counted a single time. The chain is built from TRBV2 and TRBJ1-3; the match to TRBD1 covers 9 bases. V shed 6 bases and J 3 bases; nucleotides not matched to a gene: 3. This CDR3 has 14 residues. CDR1 is SNHLY, CDR2 FYNNEI, per germline. The CDR3 here is CASRRQGGGNTIYF. DNA of the CDR3: TGTGCCAGCAGGAGACAGGGGGGTGGAAACACCATATATTTT.

The V gene is TRBV2, the J gene TRBJ2-7; D might be TRBD1 (5 bases). Deletions cut 4 bases from V and 3 bases from J, with 13 bases between. Germline lookup yields CDR1 SNHLY and CDR2 FYNNEI. This CDR3 region has 14 residues. The CDR3 DNA is TGTGCCAGCAGTGCCGGGCAGGGAAACTACGAGCAGTACTTC. It is translated as CASSAGQGNYEQYF.

The chain joins TRBV5-4 to TRBJ2-3; TRBD2 aligns across 11 bases. The CDR3 spans 16 residues. The germline gives CDR1 SGHNT, CDR2 YYREEE (reference sequence). Unmatched junction bases numbered 8, after V lost 4 bases and J lost 4 bases. The CDR3: CASSPTSGSLSDTQYF. The CDR3 DNA sequence: TGTGCCAGCAGCCCAACTAGCGGGAGCCTGTCAGATACGCAGTATTTT.

The V call is TRBV11-3, the J call TRBJ2-3; 14 bases are a match to TRBD2. The germline V gene encodes CDR1 SGHNT and CDR2 YENEEA. The V and J ends lost 5 bases and 1 base, in that order; junction bases with no gene match: 11. CDR3 length equals 19 residues. CDR3 sequence (DNA): TGTGCCAGCAGCCCGGGACTAGCGGGAGCCGCCGCGGGCACAGATACGCAGTATTTT. It encodes CASSPGLAGAAAGTDTQYF.

The CDR3 protein is CASSSLGQYTEAFF. The CDR3 nucleotides read TGTGCCAGCAGCTCCCTCGGACAGTACACTGAAGCTTTCTTT. The chain couples TRBV5-5 to TRBJ1-1; D may be TRBD1 (6 bases). Trimming pared 3 bases from V and 3 bases from J, leaving 12 bases between. This CDR3 contains 14 residues. CDR1 and CDR2 (germline): SGHKS, YYEKEE (reference sequence).

The rearrangement uses TRBV5-4 and TRBJ1-2, with 7 positions matching TRBD1. This CDR3 is built from 14 residues. Germline V gene lookup returns CDR1 SGHNT and CDR2 YYREEE (reference sequence). Losses at the gene ends were 4 bases for V and 4 bases for J; bases not matched to a gene: 7. CDR3 nucleotide sequence: TGTGCCAGCAGCGAAGGGACAGCCGGCTATGGCTACACCTTC. Amino acid sequence: CASSEGTAGYGYTF.